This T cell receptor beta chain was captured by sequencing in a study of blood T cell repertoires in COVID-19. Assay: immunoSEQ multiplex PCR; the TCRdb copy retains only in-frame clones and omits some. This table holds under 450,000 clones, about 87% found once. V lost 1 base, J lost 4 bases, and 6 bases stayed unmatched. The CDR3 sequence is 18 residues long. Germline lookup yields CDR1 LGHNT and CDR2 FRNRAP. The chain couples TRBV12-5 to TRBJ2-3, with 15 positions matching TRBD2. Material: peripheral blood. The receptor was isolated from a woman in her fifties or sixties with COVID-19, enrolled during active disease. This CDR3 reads CASGLEWTSGGAADTQYF. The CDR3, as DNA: TGTGCTAGTGGTTTGGAATGGACTAGCGGGGGGGCCGCAGATACGCAGTATTTT.